This T cell receptor (beta chain) was retrieved from a study of OX40 agonist ivuxolimab in advanced cancers. Whole-study results and caveats: Compared with CD4+, CD8+ T cells on average had more expanded clones.

Germline loops: CDR1 LGHNA, CDR2 YNFKEQ. The V end was cut by 4 bases, the J end by 10 bases, with 19 bases between. The length of the CDR3 is 14 residues. This table comes from immunoSEQ multiplex PCR, and its TCRdb copy is limited to in-frame clones, with some not included. The repertoire consists of more than 9,500 clones, with 86% occurring once and the leading ten covering just under 30%. On this clone: Its antigen remains unknown.

Here the sequenced sample was CD4+ or CD8+ T cells sorted from blood, taken in a trial of the OX40 agonist ivuxolimab. This sequence joins TRBV4-2 and TRBJ2-5, with a tentative D call TRBD1 (6 bases). The receptor was isolated from an adult with an advanced solid tumor such as melanoma, head and neck, liver or kidney cancer. The CDR3, as DNA: TGTGCCAGCAGCCTCCGGGACACCCATAGGGACCAGTACTTC. Translated: CASSLRDTHRDQYF.